These 12 T cell receptor beta chains came from one sample sequenced in a study of early T cells in non-severe SARS-CoV-2 infection. One entry per CDR3 protein results from TCRdb running MiXCR on the 5' RACE reads. Among under 70,000 distinct CDR3 sequences, approximately 5.6% were seen once, and the ten largest hold roughly 6.4%. The sample consisted of whole blood. The receptor set was obtained from an adult who was a healthcare worker with PCR-confirmed SARS-CoV-2 infection or an uninfected control (not recorded which).

This clonotype was seen many times. The chain employs TRBV20-1 and TRBJ2-5; the D is unclear. The V gene lost 5 bases and the J gene lost 4 bases, with 8 bases spanning the gap. The CDR3 totals 11 residues. The germline gives CDR1 DFQATT, CDR2 SNEGSKA (reference sequence). The CDR3 nucleotides are TGCAGTGCTGTGGTTGGAGAGACCCAGTACTTC. This encodes CSAVVGETQYF.

This clonotype was seen at least ten times. The chain joins TRBV27 to TRBJ1-1; tentative D call: TRBD1 (6 bases). The V gene lost 3 bases and the J gene lost 0 bases, with 17 bases spanning the gap. CDR1 is MNHEY, CDR2 SMNVEV, per germline (reference sequence). This CDR3 has 17 residues. The CDR3 DNA follows: TGTGCCAGCAGTTTCCACCGGCGGGACAAGGTGAACACTGAAGCTTTCTTT. Protein: CASSFHRRDKVNTEAFF.

This clonotype has a count of ten or more. V and J are TRBV7-3 and TRBJ2-3, with 8 bases fitting TRBD1. CDR3 size: 14 residues. CDR1 and CDR2 from the germline V gene are SGHTA and FQGTGA. Trimming took 8 bases from V and 5 from J; bases not matched to a gene: 9. CDR3 residues: CASQSGGAGDTQYF. The CDR3 DNA reads as TGTGCCAGCCAATCAGGGGGCGCAGGAGATACGCAGTATTTT.

This clonotype was seen repeatedly, ten times or more. The genes are TRBV2 and TRBJ2-5; no definite D call. V lost 8 bases and J 1 base, leaving 14 bases between the germline ends. Germline values: CDR1 SNHLY, CDR2 FYNNEI. CDR3 length: 14 residues. The CDR3 DNA is TGTGCCAGCCTCCGTAGGAGTGGCCAAGAGACCCAGTACTTC. Translating it yields CASLRRSGQETQYF.

A few counts support this clonotype. V and J are TRBV30 and TRBJ2-5; D gene uncertain. From germline, CDR1 is GTSNPN and CDR2 SVGIG (reference sequence). The V end was cut by 1 base, the J end by 4 bases, with 7 bases between. CDR3 size: 12 residues. The CDR3 DNA follows: TGTGCCTGGAGTGAGGGCATAGAGACCCAGTACTTC. This gives the protein CAWSEGIETQYF.

This clonotype showed up many times. J is TRBJ2-7 and V is TRBV10-1, with 7 positions matching TRBD2. The ends lost 5 bases at V and 5 bases at J; junction bases unmatched: 12. Germline CDR1 reads WNHNN; CDR2 reads SYGVQD (reference sequence). The CDR3 has 15 amino acids. DNA for the CDR3: TGCGCCAGCAGTCGTACCAGCGGGACGTCGAACGAGCAGTACTTC. Residues: CASSRTSGTSNEQYF.

This clonotype was picked up many times. The rearrangement joins TRBV20-1 to TRBJ2-2; TRBD2 agrees at 8 bases. V lost 6 bases, J lost 4 bases, and 13 bases stayed unmatched. Germline V gene lookup returns CDR1 DFQATT and CDR2 SNEGSKA (reference sequence). This CDR3 spans 16 amino acids. The CDR3 DNA is TGCAGTGCCAAAACGACTAGCGTCAAAGTCACCGGGGAGCTGTTTTTT. Translating gives CSAKTTSVKVTGELFF.

This clonotype was counted at least ten times. The V and J genes are TRBV7-2 and TRBJ2-5, with 9 bases aligning to TRBD2. V lost 4 bases and J lost 5; bases outside the gene matches: 2. The CDR3 is 13 residues long. Germline V gene lookup returns CDR1 SGHTA and CDR2 FQGNSA. This CDR3 reads CASSYGLAETQYF. In nucleotides, the CDR3 is TGTGCCAGCAGCTACGGACTAGCGGAGACCCAGTACTTC.

The CDR3 sequence is CSASPGDEQYF. The CDR3 DNA follows: TGCAGTGCTAGTCCGGGGGACGAGCAGTACTTC. The chain carries TRBV20-1 and TRBJ2-7; perhaps TRBD2 as D (6 bases). Trimming stripped 3 bases from V and 5 bases from J, with 8 bases between. This CDR3 has 11 amino acids. In germline, CDR1 is DFQATT, CDR2 SNEGSKA (reference sequence).

This clonotype came up many times. J is TRBJ2-7 and V is TRBV4-3; 9 bases match TRBD1. Germline V CDR1 and CDR2: LGHNA, YSLEER. The CDR3 sequence is 20 residues long. With 3 bases clipped from V and 0 bases from J, the junction kept 18 bases outside the gene matches. The CDR3 spells CASSQPWDREEARSSYEQYF. CDR3 DNA sequence: TGCGCCAGCAGCCAGCCTTGGGACAGGGAGGAGGCCAGGAGCTCCTACGAGCAGTACTTC.

This clonotype showed up many times. This rearrangement joins TRBV2 to TRBJ1-3; no clear D. CDR1 SNHLY and CDR2 FYNNEI come from the germline V gene. V lost 2 bases, J lost 4 bases, and 12 bases lay in between. The CDR3 consists of 15 residues. The CDR3: CASSEQARPGNTIYF. Here the CDR3 DNA reads TGTGCCAGCAGTGAACAGGCCAGGCCCGGAAACACCATATATTTT.

This clonotype was observed a handful of times. The chain has TRBV20-1 and TRBJ2-7; D is undetermined. Germline assignment: CDR1 DFQATT and CDR2 SNEGSKA (reference sequence). This CDR3 has 10 amino acids. Between the trimmed V and J ends, which lost 2 bases and 5 bases, there was a span of 4 bases. CDR3: CSARMDEQYF. The DNA of the CDR3 is TGCAGTGCTAGAATGGACGAGCAGTACTTC.